The clone carrying this TCR beta chain was observed a few times. The antigen is not known. Germline V gene data show CDR1 as MDHEN and CDR2 as SYDVKM. This CDR3 comprises 17 residues. Trimming removed 5 bases at V and 1 base at J, with 17 bases between. One entry per CDR3 protein, called by TCRdb with MiXCR from the RT-PCR reads. The profile shows 280,000 or so distinct CDR3 sequences, around a fifth of them singletons. The source of the sample is a study of response to subunit inactivated influenza vaccine. Overall study findings and caveats: Every seasonal influenza vaccination brings in few new T cells, the authors suggested.

This chain connects TRBV28 to TRBJ2-2, with D uncertain. This material consisted of PBMCs from blood, taken approximately 20 months after vaccination. The sequence derives from a man between 50 and 75 years old who received an inactivated influenza vaccine. The CDR3 DNA follows: TGTGCCAGCAGTCTCCGTTCAGTTCTCTTGAACACCGGGGAGCTGTTTTTT. Protein product: CASSLRSVLLNTGELFF.